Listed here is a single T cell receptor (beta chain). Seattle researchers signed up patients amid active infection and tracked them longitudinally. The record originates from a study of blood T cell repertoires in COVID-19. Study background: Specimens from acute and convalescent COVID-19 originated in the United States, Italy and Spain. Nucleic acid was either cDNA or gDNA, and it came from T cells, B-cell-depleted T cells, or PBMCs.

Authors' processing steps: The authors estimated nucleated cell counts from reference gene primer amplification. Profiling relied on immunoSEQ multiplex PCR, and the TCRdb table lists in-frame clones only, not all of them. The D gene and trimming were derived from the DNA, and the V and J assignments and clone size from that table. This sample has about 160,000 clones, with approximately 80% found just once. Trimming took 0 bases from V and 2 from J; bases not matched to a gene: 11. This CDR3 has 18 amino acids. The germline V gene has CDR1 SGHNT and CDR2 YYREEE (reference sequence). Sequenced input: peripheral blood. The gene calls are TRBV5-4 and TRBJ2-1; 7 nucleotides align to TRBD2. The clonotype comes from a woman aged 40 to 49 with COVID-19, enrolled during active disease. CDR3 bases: TGTGCCAGCAGCTTGGGGGAAGTTGGGCGGGGGACCTACAATGAGCAGTTCTTC. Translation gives CASSLGEVGRGTYNEQFF.